The present T cell receptor (beta chain) was sequenced within a study of T cells in localized non-small cell lung cancer. Produced via immunoSEQ multiplex PCR; TCRdb's table is partial and in-frame only. This table has about 78,000 clones, roughly 86% appearing once. Study-wide results and limits: T cell clonality was highest in uninvolved adjacent lung, above tumor. Adjacent lung held a median around 56 of the top 100 tumor clones.

Of note for this clone: Its antigen is unidentified.

This TCR was sampled from a man aged 40 to 69 with stage I lung adenocarcinoma. The sequencing here drew on peripheral blood, taken before any cancer treatment.

As DNA, the CDR3 is TGCGCCAGCAGCGAACAGACTAACTATGGCTACACCTTC. It encodes CASSEQTNYGYTF. V gene TRBV5-1 combines with J gene TRBJ1-2; D remains ambiguous. V lost 4 bases, J lost 0 bases, and 7 bases lay in between. The CDR3 sequence is 13 residues long. Germline V gene sequence: CDR1 SGHRS, CDR2 YFSETQ.